This TCR beta chain stems from a study of blood T cell repertoires in COVID-19. Across the whole study: Italy, Spain and the United States were the sources of the convalescent and acute COVID-19 samples. PBMCs, B-cell-depleted T cells, or T cells were the source of the cDNA or gDNA that made up the material.

This CDR3 contains 16 residues. CDR1 is SGDLS and CDR2 is YYNGEE in the germline V gene. V shed 4 bases and J 0 bases; nucleotides not matched to a gene: 7. Per the original methods: Estimation of nucleated cell counts was performed using reference gene primer amplification. The data were produced by immunoSEQ multiplex PCR, yet TCRdb's version contains in-frame clones alone and is incomplete. That table furnishes V, J and clone size, whereas the DNA furnished D and trimming. This table has around 110,000 clones, just over 90% appearing once. The receptor was isolated from a human donor with active COVID-19. The donor label of this sample is uncertain. Sequencing input: peripheral blood. This rearrangement joins TRBV9 to TRBJ2-3; 8 nucleotides line up with TRBD2. In DNA form, the CDR3 reads TGTGCCAGCAGCCCCCTGGGACTAGGTAGCACAGATACGCAGTATTTT. Residues: CASSPLGLGSTDTQYF.